The 29 T cell receptor beta chains in this list originate from one sample, sequenced in a study of shared clonotypes between healthy human individuals. TCRdb's table, derived via immunoSEQ multiplex PCR, lists solely in-frame clones and lacks some. The repertoire has about 2 million clones, approximately 95% of them found once; the top ten carry around 1.2%. Naive CD8 cells lacked CD45RO, underwent positive selection for CCR7 and left out terminally differentiated effector memory CD45RA+ cells. Input material: naive CD8+ T cells sorted from blood. The receptors were gathered from a man in his late teens or twenties in good health.

The rearrangement links TRBV6-6 to TRBJ2-7; no reliable D call. Germline V gives CDR1 MNHNY, CDR2 SVGAGI (reference sequence). The CDR3 sequence is 15 residues long. Trimming pared 0 bases from V and 4 bases from J, leaving 13 bases between. CDR3 protein: CASSYSYPILYEQYF. The CDR3 region has the DNA TGTGCCAGCAGTTACTCCTACCCTATACTTTACGAGCAGTACTTC.

The rearrangement links TRBV5-1 to TRBJ1-1, with 11 bases matching TRBD1. This CDR3 comprises 16 residues. Germline lookup yields CDR1 SGHRS and CDR2 YFSETQ. The ends lost 0 bases at V and 6 bases at J; junction bases unmatched: 7. In DNA, the CDR3 is TGCGCCAGCAGCTTGGACTGGACAGGGGGCAACGCTGAAGCTTTCTTT. It translates to CASSLDWTGGNAEAFF.

The chain is built from TRBV7-9 and TRBJ1-1, with a weak D call TRBD1 (6 bases). Deletions cut 10 bases from V and 0 bases from J, with 15 bases between. The CDR3 length is 14 residues. Germline CDR1 reads SEHNR; CDR2 reads FQNEAQ (reference sequence). In DNA form, the CDR3 reads TGTGCCACAAAGGGGGATTTGATGAACACTGAAGCTTTCTTT. Translated, it gives CATKGDLMNTEAFF.

The chain is built from TRBV27 and TRBJ1-2; D unclear. The CDR3 sequence is 15 residues long. V gave up 4 bases and J gave up 4 bases, with 16 bases separating them. Germline CDR1 and CDR2: MNHEY and SMNVEV (reference sequence). The chain's CDR3 is CASSSTATTFYGYTF. As DNA, the CDR3 is TGTGCCAGCAGTTCCACCGCGACAACTTTCTATGGCTACACCTTC.

This clone was counted only a few times. Other DNA sequences in this specimen translate into the identical CDR3. This chain links TRBV10-3 with TRBJ2-5; D is uncertain. The CDR3 loop spans 13 amino acids. Looked up from germline, CDR1 is ENHRY and CDR2 is SYGVKD. With 2 bases removed from V and 2 bases from J, the gap between germline ends came to 6 bases. CDR3 nucleotide sequence: TGTGCCATCAGTGAGGGGGTACAAGAGACCCAGTACTTC. Amino acid sequence: CAISEGVQETQYF.

The genes are TRBV7-3 and TRBJ2-3; a possible D gene is TRBD2 (6 bases). Germline V gives CDR1 SGHTA, CDR2 FQGTGA. With 4 bases removed from V and 0 bases from J, the gap between germline ends came to 11 bases. CDR3 size: 15 residues. The CDR3 sequence: CASSSGGFSTDTQYF. The CDR3 DNA is TGTGCCAGCAGCTCTGGGGGGTTTAGCACAGATACGCAGTATTTT. Using reference TRBV7-3 and TRBJ2-3 for the parts outside the CDR3, the full variable domain is GAGVSQTPSNKVTEKGKYVELRCDPISGHTALYWYRQSLGQGPEFLIYFQGTGAADDSGLPNDRFFAVRPEGSVSTLKIQRTERGDSAVYLCASSSGGFSTDTQYFGPGTRLTVL.

The chain uses TRBV30 and TRBJ1-6; D possibly corresponds to TRBD1 (6 bases). Germline-derived CDR1 and CDR2 are GTSNPN and SVGIG (reference sequence). The CDR3 is made up of 14 amino acids. V was shortened by 4 bases and J by 5 bases, with 12 bases between the two germline ends. The CDR3 DNA sequence: TGTGCCTGGAATGTAGGGGGGGATAATTCACCCCTCCACTTT. This gives the protein CAWNVGGDNSPLHF.

Of note for this clone: Different DNA sequences within this sample yield the same CDR3. This chain joins TRBV6-5 and TRBJ2-7; 8 bases line up with TRBD1. The V segment lost 0 bases and the J segment 2 bases; nucleotides outside the gene matches: 6. CDR1 and CDR2 from the germline V gene are MNHEY and SVGAGI. The CDR3 is made up of 16 amino acids. The CDR3 region has the DNA TGTGCCAGCAGTTACTCTCGGGGACAGGTTGCCTACGAGCAGTACTTC. Protein sequence: CASSYSRGQVAYEQYF.

V usage is TRBV7-9 and J usage is TRBJ1-6, with a weak D call TRBD1 (5 bases). Germline V lookup: CDR1 SEHNR, CDR2 FQNEAQ (reference sequence). The CDR3 loop spans 17 amino acids. V was trimmed by 6 bases and J by 5 bases, leaving 20 bases between them. The CDR3 loop is CASSSPGRGGNNSPLHF. CDR3 in DNA: TGTGCCAGCAGTTCCCCAGGGCGGGGAGGGAATAATTCACCCCTCCACTTT. Supplemented by reference TRBV7-9 and TRBJ1-6, the full variable domain reads DTGVSQNPRHKITKRGQNVTFRCDPISEHNRLYWYRQTLGQGPEFLTYFQNEAQLEKSRLLSDRFSAERPKGSFSTLEIQRTEQGDSAMYLCASSSPGRGGNNSPLHFGNGTRLTVT.

The gene calls are TRBV7-9 and TRBJ2-3, with unresolved D. The CDR3 is 12 amino acids. Trimming cost V 4 bases and J 4 bases, with 6 bases left between them. The germline V gene has CDR1 SEHNR and CDR2 FQNEAQ (reference sequence). CDR3 sequence: CASSWLPDTQYF. The CDR3, as DNA: TGTGCCAGCAGCTGGTTGCCAGATACGCAGTATTTT.

J is TRBJ2-7 and V is TRBV12-5; D might be TRBD2 (7 bases). This CDR3 spans 18 amino acids. Germline lookup yields CDR1 LGHNT and CDR2 FRNRAP. The V and J ends lost 3 bases and 3 bases respectively, with 24 bases between them. CDR3 in amino acids: CASGFFHLGGGKGYEQYF. The CDR3 DNA follows: TGTGCTAGTGGTTTCTTCCACCTCGGCGGGGGCAAGGGCTACGAGCAGTACTTC. The full variable domain, with the rest looked up from reference TRBV12-5 and TRBJ2-7, is DARVTQTPRHKVTEMGQEVTMRCQPILGHNTVFWYRQTMMQGLELLAYFRNRAPLDDSGMPKDRFSAEMPDATLATLKIQPSEPRDSAVYFCASGFFHLGGGKGYEQYFGPGTRLTVT.

This clone was seen once. This sequence joins TRBV7-2 and TRBJ2-3; 14 positions agree with TRBD2. CDR1 is SGHTA and CDR2 is FQGNSA in the germline V gene. The CDR3 runs 20 residues. J gave up 1 base and V 0 bases, and 9 bases lay outside the gene matches. The CDR3 DNA follows: TGTGCCAGCAGCTTAGCCCAGGGGGGACTAGCGGGAGAGGGCACAGATACGCAGTATTTT. Translation: CASSLAQGGLAGEGTDTQYF.

V and J are TRBV27 and TRBJ2-1; 7 nucleotides match TRBD1. The CDR3 totals 14 residues. With V trimmed by 5 bases and J by 9 bases, 10 bases remained unmatched. CDR1 is MNHEY, CDR2 SMNVEV, per germline (reference sequence). This CDR3 reads CASSQGTVDPEQFF. The DNA of the CDR3 is TGTGCCAGCAGTCAAGGGACAGTAGATCCTGAGCAGTTCTTC.

V usage is TRBV28 and J usage is TRBJ1-5; D is ambiguous. Per germline, CDR1 MDHEN and CDR2 SYDVKM. CDR3 length: 14 residues. The germline V and J ends were trimmed by 3 bases and 3 bases, with 9 bases remaining between them. CDR3 DNA: TGTGCCAGCAGTTTCTCAGGTTACAATCAGCCCCAGCATTTT. This encodes CASSFSGYNQPQHF.

The chain employs TRBV12-5 and TRBJ2-2; TRBD2 matches 10 bases. The V segment lost 3 bases and the J segment 2 bases; nucleotides outside the gene matches: 6. The germline V gene has CDR1 LGHNT and CDR2 FRNRAP. This CDR3 has 17 residues. DNA of the CDR3: TGTGCTAGTGGTTTCCCGGCTAGCGGGGGTAACACCGGGGAGCTGTTTTTT. Protein sequence: CASGFPASGGNTGELFF.

The rearrangement uses TRBV6-6 and TRBJ1-1; TRBD1 agrees at 9 bases. V was clipped by 6 bases and J by 5 bases; unmatched bases: 7. This CDR3 region has 14 residues. Germline V CDR1 and CDR2: MNHNY, SVGAGI (reference sequence). DNA for the CDR3: TGTGCCAGCAGCCCGACAGGGGGTCTTACTGAAGCTTTCTTT. This codes for CASSPTGGLTEAFF.

Comments on this clone: This sample includes further DNA sequences coding for the same CDR3. V usage is TRBV6-5 and J usage is TRBJ2-7; 11 bases line up with TRBD2. V lost 4 bases and J lost 4; bases outside the gene matches: 3. The length of the CDR3 is 14 residues. CDR1 and CDR2 from the germline V gene are MNHEY and SVGAGI. The CDR3 coding sequence is TGTGCCAGCAGTTTAGCGGGGGGGCCGTACGAGCAGTACTTC. It encodes CASSLAGGPYEQYF.

This chain links TRBV6-5 with TRBJ2-1; 14 bases match TRBD2. V lost 6 bases, J lost 8 bases, and 3 bases stayed unmatched. Germline V lookup: CDR1 MNHEY, CDR2 SVGAGI. This CDR3 spans 14 amino acids. The CDR3 region is CASRGTSGRHEQFF. In DNA, the CDR3 is TGTGCCAGCAGGGGGACTAGCGGGAGACATGAGCAGTTCTTC.

This sequence joins TRBV7-9 and TRBJ2-7; TRBD1 is a possible D gene (6 bases). Germline V gene sequence: CDR1 SEHNR, CDR2 FQNEAQ (reference sequence). V gave up 2 bases and J gave up 3 bases, with 8 bases separating them. This CDR3 contains 13 residues. In nucleotides, the CDR3 is TGTGCCAGCAGCTTACCAGGGGTCTACGAGCAGTACTTC. Translation: CASSLPGVYEQYF.

The chain links TRBV15 to TRBJ2-5, with 8 bases matching TRBD2. This CDR3 is 16 amino acids long. CDR1 is LNHNV and CDR2 is YYDKDF in the germline V gene (reference sequence). V shed 0 bases, J shed 3 bases, and the junction held 6 bases outside the gene matches. DNA for the CDR3: TGTGCCACCAGCAGAGATCCGGGACTAGGGGAAGAGACCCAGTACTTC. It yields the protein CATSRDPGLGEETQYF.

The chain links TRBV6-1 to TRBJ2-4, with D unclear. CDR1 and CDR2 (germline): MNHNS, SASEGT. The CDR3 extends over 13 amino acids. Trimming pared 10 bases from V and 7 bases from J, leaving 17 bases between. CDR3 bases: TGTGCCACCCCACTGGGCTGGAACAACATTCAGTACTTC. It codes for CATPLGWNNIQYF.

V is TRBV4-1 and J is TRBJ2-6; 8 bases map to TRBD2. Germline V gives CDR1 MGHRA, CDR2 YSYEKL. The length of the CDR3 is 18 residues. With 0 bases clipped from V and 3 bases from J, the junction kept 7 bases outside the gene matches. This CDR3 reads CASSQDVSGRSGANVLTF. In DNA, the CDR3 is TGCGCCAGCAGCCAAGATGTCAGCGGGAGAAGTGGGGCCAACGTCCTGACTTTC.

This clone was observed a single time. This chain joins TRBV4-1 and TRBJ1-1; D possibly corresponds to TRBD1 (5 bases). The V and J ends lost 1 base and 0 bases respectively, with 21 bases between them. Looked up from germline, CDR1 is MGHRA and CDR2 is YSYEKL. This CDR3 has 19 residues. CDR3 in amino acids: CASSQGPPGSSGMNTEAFF. The DNA of the CDR3 is TGCGCCAGCAGCCAAGGTCCCCCAGGGAGCTCTGGGATGAACACTGAAGCTTTCTTT.

The rearrangement uses TRBV4-1 and TRBJ2-7, with TRBD2 matching 8 bases. The length of the CDR3 is 14 residues. The germline V gene has CDR1 MGHRA and CDR2 YSYEKL. After removal of 4 bases from V and 4 bases from J, the junction contained 6 bases not matched to a gene. The CDR3 reads CASSLSGSEYEQYF. The DNA for the CDR3 is TGCGCCAGCAGCCTCAGCGGGAGCGAGTACGAGCAGTACTTC.

The V and J genes are TRBV2 and TRBJ1-6; 9 bases match TRBD1. The trim removed 7 bases at V and 7 bases at J, leaving 14 bases unmatched. Germline CDR1 reads SNHLY; CDR2 reads FYNNEI. The CDR3 contains 17 residues. This CDR3 is CASTPVPGTGSNSPLHF. The CDR3 DNA reads TGTGCCAGCACTCCCGTTCCCGGGACAGGGAGCAATTCACCCCTCCACTTT.

J is TRBJ1-1 and V is TRBV13; 9 nucleotides align to TRBD1. CDR1 is PRHDT and CDR2 is FYEKMQ in the germline V gene (reference sequence). Trimming at V came to 5 bases and at J to 3 bases, leaving 7 bases not matched to a gene. The CDR3 is made up of 15 amino acids. CDR3 residues: CASSPGQGMYTEAFF. In DNA form, the CDR3 reads TGTGCCAGCAGCCCCGGACAGGGGATGTACACTGAAGCTTTCTTT. Together with reference TRBV13 and TRBJ1-1, the CDR3 gives the full variable domain: AAGVIQSPRHLIKEKRETATLKCYPIPRHDTVYWYQQGPGQDPQFLISFYEKMQSDKGSIPDRFSAQQFSDYHSELNMSSLELGDSALYFCASSPGQGMYTEAFFGQGTRLTVV.

As to this clone: Other nucleotide sequences from this sample produce the same CDR3. This chain uses TRBV7-9 with TRBJ2-1, with a possible D match to TRBD2 (5 bases). CDR1 is SEHNR, CDR2 FQNEAQ, per germline (reference sequence). With 5 bases removed from V and 7 bases from J, the gap between germline ends came to 9 bases. This CDR3 has 12 amino acids. CDR3 sequence (DNA): TGTGCCAGCAGCCTCGGGGTGAATGAGCAGTTCTTC. Residues: CASSLGVNEQFF.

The chain uses TRBV6-6 and TRBJ2-5, with 10 bases fitting TRBD1. J lost 3 bases, V lost 4 bases, and 5 bases had no gene match. CDR1 and CDR2 (germline): MNHNY, SVGAGI (reference sequence). The CDR3 consists of 15 residues. The CDR3 DNA is TGTGCCAGCAGTTCAACCGGGACAGGGGAAGAGACCCAGTACTTC. This translates into CASSSTGTGEETQYF.

The chain is built from TRBV28 and TRBJ2-2, with 8 nucleotides matching TRBD1. The CDR3 has 14 residues. Per the germline V gene, CDR1 is MDHEN and CDR2 is SYDVKM. V shed 5 bases and J 3 bases; nucleotides not matched to a gene: 2. CDR3 DNA: TGTGCCAGCAGTATGACAGGGGACACCGGGGAGCTGTTTTTT. This sequence encodes CASSMTGDTGELFF.